These 17 T cell receptor beta chains originate from one sample sequenced in a study of T cells in Graves' hyperthyroidism and ophthalmopathy. Researchers took RNA transcripts and amplified the TCR beta CDR3 regions from them. The HTBI primer set drove a first-round RT-PCR of the TCR CDR3. TCRdb redid the calling of the multiplex PCR reads with MiXCR, one entry per CDR3 protein. The table shows some 490,000 distinct CDR3 sequences, with 15% to 20% occurring only once. The sequencing input was blood. The receptors here all came from a woman in her 30s with Graves' ophthalmopathy.

This clonotype was found many times. The rearrangement uses TRBV11-2 and TRBJ2-7, with TRBD1 identical over 8 bases. This CDR3 spans 16 amino acids. Germline-derived CDR1 and CDR2 are SGHAT and FQNNGV. The V segment lost 7 bases and the J segment 2 bases; nucleotides outside the gene matches: 13. CDR3 sequence: CASNFRPGQVTYEQYF. CDR3 DNA: TGTGCCAGCAACTTCCGGCCGGGACAGGTAACCTACGAGCAGTACTTC.

This sequence joins TRBV3-1 and TRBJ1-2; a possible D gene is TRBD1 (6 bases). Germline lookup yields CDR1 LGHDT and CDR2 YNNKEL (reference sequence). Trimming removed 2 bases at V and 6 bases at J, with 13 bases between. This CDR3 region has 14 residues. In DNA form, the CDR3 reads TGTGCCAGCAGCCAATGGCAGGGGTTGGATGGCTACACCTTC. This encodes CASSQWQGLDGYTF.

This clonotype was recorded at least ten times. The J gene is TRBJ2-1, the V gene TRBV7-3, with 9 bases lining up with TRBD2. The CDR3 runs to 15 residues. V lost 0 bases to trimming and J lost 6 bases; unmatched junction nucleotides: 3. Germline CDR1 SGHTA, CDR2 FQGTGA. CDR3 in amino acids: CASSLTSGRPNEQFF. The CDR3 nucleotides are TGTGCCAGCAGCTTAACTAGCGGGAGACCCAATGAGCAGTTCTTC.

This clonotype was picked up a small number of times. This chain uses TRBV9 with TRBJ2-7, with TRBD2 as a possible D gene (6 bases). The V end was cut by 0 bases, the J end by 4 bases, with 14 bases between. The CDR3 is 15 amino acids. The germline CDR1 and CDR2 sequences are SGDLS and YYNGEE. The CDR3 nucleotides read TGTGCCAGCAGCGTAGAAGCGACTAGAGGGTACGAGCAGTACTTC. Its translation is CASSVEATRGYEQYF.

This clonotype was seen ten or more times. The chain carries TRBV2 and TRBJ2-7; D is perhaps TRBD1 or TRBD2 (7 bases each). The CDR3 runs to 16 residues. CDR1 is SNHLY and CDR2 is FYNNEI in the germline V gene. Trimming pared 4 bases from V and 0 bases from J, leaving 16 bases between. In DNA form, the CDR3 reads TGTGCCAGCAGTGGAGCGGGACAGAGGAGCTCCTACGAGCAGTACTTC. The encoded protein is CASSGAGQRSSYEQYF.

This clonotype appeared many times. The chain employs TRBV3-1 and TRBJ1-2; D is undetermined. Germline V gives CDR1 LGHDT, CDR2 YNNKEL (reference sequence). This CDR3 is built from 11 residues. Trimming pared 4 bases from V and 12 bases from J, leaving 12 bases between. This CDR3 reads CASSLASTHTF. CDR3 sequence (DNA): TGTGCCAGCAGCCTCGCTTCTACACACACCTTC.

The table lists this clonotype with many counts. The J gene is TRBJ2-2, the V gene TRBV20-1; D may be TRBD1 (6 bases). Trimming stripped 3 bases from V and 2 bases from J, with 13 bases between. CDR3 length: 15 amino acids. CDR1 DFQATT and CDR2 SNEGSKA come from the germline V gene (reference sequence). The CDR3 nucleotides read TGCAGTGCTAGTAGGTGGGACACCAACACCGGGGAGCTGTTTTTT. Protein sequence: CSASRWDTNTGELFF.

The V call is TRBV12-3 or TRBV12-4, the J call TRBJ2-7, with 9 bases identical to TRBD2. The V segment lost 4 bases and the J segment 5 bases; nucleotides outside the gene matches: 9. The CDR3 extends over 15 amino acids. This CDR3 reads CASSYRLAGFNEQYF. CDR3 nucleotides: TGTGCCAGCAGTTACCGTCTAGCGGGATTTAACGAGCAGTACTTC.

This sequence joins TRBV5-1 and TRBJ2-5; TRBD2 aligns across 13 bases. Germline CDR1 reads SGHRS; CDR2 reads YFSETQ. This CDR3 is 16 amino acids long. The J segment lost 2 bases and the V segment lost 4 bases, leaving 5 bases of the junction unmatched. DNA for the CDR3: TGCGCCAGCAGCGGACTAGCGGGAGAAGGTCAAGAGACCCAGTACTTC. This gives the protein CASSGLAGEGQETQYF.

This clonotype was seen ten or more times. CDR3 sequence (DNA): TGTGCCAGCAGCTTGGGGGAGGAGCCCTACGAGCAGTACTTC. Protein sequence: CASSLGEEPYEQYF. J is TRBJ2-7 and V is TRBV13, with D possibly matching TRBD2 (6 bases). The germline gives CDR1 PRHDT, CDR2 FYEKMQ (reference sequence). This CDR3 region has 14 residues. V was cut by 3 bases and J by 2 bases, with 11 bases left in between.

The chain carries TRBV18 and TRBJ2-5, with D possibly being TRBD1 (6 bases). The CDR3 totals 16 residues. Trimming shortened V by 6 bases and J by 4 bases, and 21 bases separated the two germline ends. Germline V gene sequence: CDR1 KGHSH, CDR2 LQKENI. The CDR3 sequence is CASSISLQGYGETQYF. DNA of the CDR3: TGTGCCAGCTCCATCTCCCTTCAGGGGTATGGAGAGACCCAGTACTTC.

This clonotype appeared many times. The chain employs TRBV6-1 and TRBJ1-2, with no clear D. CDR1 and CDR2 from the germline V gene are MNHNS and SASEGT. This CDR3 comprises 16 residues. Trimming stripped 6 bases from V and 4 bases from J, with 21 bases between. The CDR3 region has the DNA TGTGCCAGCAGAGTTACCCATCCCAAGGGAACCTATGGCTACACCTTC. Translated: CASRVTHPKGTYGYTF.

This clonotype appeared many times. The rearrangement joins TRBV7-9 to TRBJ2-7, with TRBD1 as a possible D gene (6 bases). CDR1 SEHNR and CDR2 FQNEAQ come from the germline V gene (reference sequence). Trimming left V 4 bases short and J 0 bases short, with 16 bases between. The CDR3 spans 16 residues. As DNA, the CDR3 is TGTGCCAGCAGCTCCCGGACAGATTCGACCTCCTACGAGCAGTACTTC. It yields the protein CASSSRTDSTSYEQYF.

This clonotype was seen many times. The CDR3 DNA sequence: TGTGCCAGCAGCCTCAGGATGGTCTCCTACGAGCAGTACTTC. This translates into CASSLRMVSYEQYF. The chain recombines TRBV11-2 with TRBJ2-7; no clear D. Germline V gene lookup returns CDR1 SGHAT and CDR2 FQNNGV. This CDR3 has 14 amino acids. V was trimmed by 5 bases and J by 0 bases, leaving 11 bases between them.

This clonotype occurred many times. The genes are TRBV20-1 and TRBJ1-1; D might be TRBD1 (6 bases). Germline CDR1 DFQATT, CDR2 SNEGSKA (reference sequence). CDR3 length: 15 residues. The V end was cut by 3 bases, the J end by 0 bases, with 14 bases between. CDR3 sequence (DNA): TGCAGTGCTAGTCTATTCAGGGGAATGAACACTGAAGCTTTCTTT. Translating gives CSASLFRGMNTEAFF.

The chain uses TRBV27 and TRBJ2-1; D is possibly TRBD2 (6 bases). Germline assignment: CDR1 MNHEY and CDR2 SMNVEV (reference sequence). V was shortened by 3 bases and J by 10 bases, with 16 bases between the two germline ends. The CDR3 consists of 14 residues. The CDR3: CASSFLGGSGEQFF. The CDR3 DNA sequence: TGTGCCAGCAGTTTCCTTGGGGGGAGCGGCGAGCAGTTCTTC.

This clonotype was found many times. This chain joins TRBV20-1 and TRBJ2-7, with TRBD2 matching 8 bases. The CDR3 spans 13 residues. Germline V lookup: CDR1 DFQATT, CDR2 SNEGSKA (reference sequence). V trimming: 3 bases; J trimming: 7 bases; junction bases outside the gene matches: 8. This CDR3 is CSASGRASWEQYF. In DNA, the CDR3 is TGCAGTGCTAGCGGGAGGGCCTCATGGGAGCAGTACTTC.